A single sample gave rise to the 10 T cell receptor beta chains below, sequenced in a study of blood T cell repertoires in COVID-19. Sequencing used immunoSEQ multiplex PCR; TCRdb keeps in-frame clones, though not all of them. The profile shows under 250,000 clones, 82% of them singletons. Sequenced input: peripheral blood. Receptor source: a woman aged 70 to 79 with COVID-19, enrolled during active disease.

CDR3 amino acids: CATSDSGGAYGYTF. DNA for the CDR3: TGTGCCACCAGTGACTCGGGGGGGGCCTATGGCTACACCTTC. J is TRBJ1-2 and V is TRBV24-1; TRBD1 is a possible D gene (6 bases). Trimming pared 4 bases from V and 4 bases from J, leaving 12 bases between. The germline CDR1 and CDR2 sequences are KGHDR and SFDVKD. The CDR3 runs 14 residues.

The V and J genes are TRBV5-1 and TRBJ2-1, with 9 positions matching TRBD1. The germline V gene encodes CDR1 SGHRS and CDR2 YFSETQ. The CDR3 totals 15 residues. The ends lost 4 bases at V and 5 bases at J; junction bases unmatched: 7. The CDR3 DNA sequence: TGCGCCAGCAGCAGGGGGGACAGGGATGACAATGAGCAGTTCTTC. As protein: CASSRGDRDDNEQFF.

CDR3 in amino acids: CASSPLPQGAQINSPLHF. Written as DNA, the CDR3 is TGTGCCAGCTCACCACTACCACAGGGGGCGCAGATCAATTCACCCCTCCACTTT. The gene calls are TRBV18 and TRBJ1-6, with 9 bases fitting TRBD1. Germline CDR1 reads KGHSH; CDR2 reads LQKENI. The CDR3 is 18 residues long. With 1 base clipped from V and 7 bases from J, the junction kept 11 bases outside the gene matches.

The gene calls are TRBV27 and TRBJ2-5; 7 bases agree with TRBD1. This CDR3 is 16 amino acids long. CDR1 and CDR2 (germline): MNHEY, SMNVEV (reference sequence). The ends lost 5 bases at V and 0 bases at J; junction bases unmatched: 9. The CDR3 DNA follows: TGTGCCAGCAGTCAGACGGGACAGCCGTACCAAGAGACCCAGTACTTC. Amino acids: CASSQTGQPYQETQYF.

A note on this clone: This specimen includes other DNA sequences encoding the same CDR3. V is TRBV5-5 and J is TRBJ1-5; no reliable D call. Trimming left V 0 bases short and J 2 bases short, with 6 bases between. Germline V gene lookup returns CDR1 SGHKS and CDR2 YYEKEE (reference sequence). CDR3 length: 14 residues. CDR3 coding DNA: TGTGCCAGCAGCTTGGCCGGGGGCAATCAGCCCCAGCATTTT. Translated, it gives CASSLAGGNQPQHF.

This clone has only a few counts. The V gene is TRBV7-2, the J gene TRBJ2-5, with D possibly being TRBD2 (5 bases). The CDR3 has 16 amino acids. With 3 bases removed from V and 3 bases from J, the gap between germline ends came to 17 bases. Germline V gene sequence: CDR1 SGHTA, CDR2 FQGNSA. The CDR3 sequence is CASSFHRTGREETQYF. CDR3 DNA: TGTGCCAGCAGCTTTCATCGGACTGGGCGGGAAGAGACCCAGTACTTC.

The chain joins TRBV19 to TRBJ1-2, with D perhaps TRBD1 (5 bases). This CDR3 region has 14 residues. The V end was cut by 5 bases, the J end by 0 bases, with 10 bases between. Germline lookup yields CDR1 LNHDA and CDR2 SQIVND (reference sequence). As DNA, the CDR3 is TGTGCCAGTAGTTACAGGCGTACTAACTATGGCTACACCTTC. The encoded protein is CASSYRRTNYGYTF.

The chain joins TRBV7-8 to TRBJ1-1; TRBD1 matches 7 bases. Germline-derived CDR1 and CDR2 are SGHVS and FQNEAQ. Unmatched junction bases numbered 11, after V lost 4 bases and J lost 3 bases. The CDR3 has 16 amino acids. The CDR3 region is CASSSNQGGADTEAFF. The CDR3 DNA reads TGTGCCAGCAGCTCCAACCAGGGGGGAGCGGACACTGAAGCTTTCTTT.

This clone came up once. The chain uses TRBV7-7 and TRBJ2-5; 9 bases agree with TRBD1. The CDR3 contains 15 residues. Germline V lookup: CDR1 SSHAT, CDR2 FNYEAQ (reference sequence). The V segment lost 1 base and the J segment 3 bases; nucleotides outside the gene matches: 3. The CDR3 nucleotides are TGTGCCAGCAGCTTAGGGGACAGGGCAGAAGAGACCCAGTACTTC. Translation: CASSLGDRAEETQYF.

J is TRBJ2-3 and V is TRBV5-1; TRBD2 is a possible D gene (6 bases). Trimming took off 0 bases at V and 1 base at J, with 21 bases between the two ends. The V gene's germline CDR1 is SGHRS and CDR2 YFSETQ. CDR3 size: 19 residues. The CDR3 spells CASSLGGGIEGGRTDTQYF. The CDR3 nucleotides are TGCGCCAGCAGCTTGGGGGGCGGGATAGAAGGAGGACGCACAGATACGCAGTATTTT.